A single sample is the source of the 20 T cell receptor beta chains below, sequenced in a study of early T cells in non-severe SARS-CoV-2 infection. In TCRdb, the 5' RACE reads were re-called with MiXCR into one record per CDR3 protein. This table has 75,000 to 90,000 distinct CDR3 sequences, 14% to 15% appearing once. Sequencing used whole blood. The receptors were sampled from an adult who was a healthcare worker with PCR-confirmed SARS-CoV-2 infection or an uninfected control (not recorded which).

This sequence joins TRBV7-9 and TRBJ2-3; TRBD2 matches at 8 bases. The V and J ends lost 1 base and 3 bases, in that order; junction bases with no gene match: 3. The germline V gene encodes CDR1 SEHNR and CDR2 FQNEAQ (reference sequence). CDR3 size: 15 residues. The CDR3 bases are TGTGCCAGCAGCTTAGTCGTAGCGGGGACAGATACGCAGTATTTT. Amino acids: CASSLVVAGTDTQYF. Together with reference TRBV7-9 and TRBJ2-3, the CDR3 gives the full variable domain: DTGVSQNPRHKITKRGQNVTFRCDPISEHNRLYWYRQTLGQGPEFLTYFQNEAQLEKSRLLSDRFSAERPKGSFSTLEIQRTEQGDSAMYLCASSLVVAGTDTQYFGPGTRLTVL.

The CDR3 reads CASSPAETGEQYF. The CDR3 bases are TGTGCCAGCAGTCCCGCAGAGACGGGGGAGCAGTACTTC. This chain uses TRBV28 with TRBJ2-7; a weak D match, TRBD2 (5 bases). Trimming stripped 5 bases from V and 7 bases from J, with 15 bases between. Looked up from germline, CDR1 is MDHEN and CDR2 is SYDVKM. This CDR3 spans 13 amino acids.

This rearrangement joins TRBV7-2 to TRBJ2-2; 12 bases are a match to TRBD2. V dropped 5 bases and J dropped 7; count of bases not matched to a gene: 11. CDR3 length: 17 amino acids. Germline V CDR1 and CDR2: SGHTA, FQGNSA. In nucleotides, the CDR3 is TGTGCCAGCAGCACGACTAGCGGGAGTTATCGGGGCGGGGAGCTGTTTTTT. It yields the protein CASSTTSGSYRGGELFF.

The V gene is TRBV3-1, the J gene TRBJ2-7; D not certain. The CDR3 runs to 15 residues. Germline CDR1 LGHDT, CDR2 YNNKEL (reference sequence). The ends were cut back, 4 bases at V and 3 bases at J, with 16 bases in the middle. CDR3 protein: CASSPTTGSYYEQYF. DNA for the CDR3: TGTGCCAGCAGCCCTACCACCGGCTCCTACTACGAGCAGTACTTC.

The table lists this clonotype with many counts. The J gene is TRBJ2-1, the V gene TRBV28; D could derive from TRBD1 or TRBD2 (5 bases each). V lost 5 bases to trimming and J lost 5 bases, with 19 bases between them. This CDR3 comprises 16 residues. Germline lookup yields CDR1 MDHEN and CDR2 SYDVKM. The CDR3 bases are TGTGCCAGCAGTGGGGTCCTAGGTACGGGGCACAATGAGCAGTTCTTC. It specifies CASSGVLGTGHNEQFF.

This clonotype has more than one count but fewer than ten. The chain uses TRBV29-1 and TRBJ1-1, with TRBD1 matching 8 bases. Trimming removed 5 bases from V and 9 bases from J; junction bases left unmatched: 2. There are 10 residues in the CDR3. The V gene's germline CDR1 is SQVTM and CDR2 ANQGSEA. CDR3 DNA: TGCAGCGTTTACAGGGGGAAAGCTTTCTTT. As protein: CSVYRGKAFF.

This clonotype has ten or more counts. The chain joins TRBV24-1 to TRBJ2-1; D remains ambiguous. Deletions cut 0 bases from V and 12 bases from J, with 8 bases between. Germline CDR1 reads KGHDR; CDR2 reads SFDVKD. CDR3 size: 12 residues. CDR3 amino acids: CATSDLKLGQFF. The CDR3 region has the DNA TGTGCCACCAGTGATTTGAAGTTGGGGCAGTTCTTC.

This clonotype has only a few counts. The genes are TRBV11-2 and TRBJ2-7; D might be TRBD1 or TRBD2, each matching 5 bases. The CDR3 has 14 amino acids. The germline V gene has CDR1 SGHAT and CDR2 FQNNGV. V lost 5 bases and J 6 bases, leaving 17 bases between the germline ends. The CDR3 protein is CASSPRDPWCEQYF. In nucleotides, the CDR3 is TGTGCCAGCAGCCCCCGGGACCCCTGGTGCGAGCAGTACTTC.

The chain carries TRBV14 and TRBJ1-2, with D perhaps matching TRBD1 (5 bases). The CDR3 loop spans 13 amino acids. The germline CDR1 and CDR2 sequences are SGHDN and FVKESK. Trimming took off 4 bases at V and 8 bases at J, with 14 bases between the two ends. The CDR3 sequence: CASSPGPRGGYTF. DNA for the CDR3: TGTGCCAGCAGCCCGGGACCCCGAGGAGGCTACACCTTC.

This clonotype has just a few counts. The chain carries TRBV9 and TRBJ1-2; D may be TRBD1 (5 bases). Per the germline V gene, CDR1 is SGDLS and CDR2 is YYNGEE. This CDR3 has 14 residues. Trimming removed 1 base from V and 4 bases from J, with 11 bases in between. As DNA, the CDR3 is TGTGCCAGCAGCGTACAGGGAGGTCCCTATGGCTACACCTTC. As protein: CASSVQGGPYGYTF.

The J gene is TRBJ2-5, the V gene TRBV7-6; D ambiguous. V was pared by 3 bases and J by 0 bases, with 8 bases between. The CDR3 loop spans 14 amino acids. Germline CDR1 is SGHVS and CDR2 is FNYEAQ. CDR3 loop: CASSFSLYQETQYF. In nucleotides, the CDR3 is TGTGCCAGCAGCTTCTCACTGTACCAAGAGACCCAGTACTTC.

There are many counts of this clonotype. The V call is TRBV20-1, the J call TRBJ1-1, with D tentatively TRBD1 (6 bases). Germline assignment: CDR1 DFQATT and CDR2 SNEGSKA (reference sequence). The CDR3 contains 14 residues. Between the trimmed V and J ends, which lost 5 bases and 2 bases, there was a span of 15 bases. CDR3 coding DNA: TGCAGTGCTGTACAGGGTCCGTCCAACACTGAAGCTTTCTTT. Protein: CSAVQGPSNTEAFF.

The sample holds a few counts of this clonotype. The genes are TRBV7-9 and TRBJ2-7; D not resolved. CDR1 is SEHNR and CDR2 is FQNEAQ in the germline V gene (reference sequence). The CDR3 extends over 12 amino acids. The V and J ends lost 3 bases and 6 bases respectively, with 9 bases between them. This CDR3 is CASSFRPSEQYF. CDR3 in DNA: TGTGCCAGCAGCTTTCGCCCATCCGAGCAGTACTTC.

The rearrangement links TRBV28 to TRBJ1-1; 10 bases fit TRBD1. Losses at the gene ends were 5 bases for V and 11 bases for J; bases not matched to a gene: 5. The germline gives CDR1 MDHEN, CDR2 SYDVKM. The CDR3 runs 12 residues. Written as DNA, the CDR3 is TGTGCCAGCAGTGTAAGGGACAGGGGTGCTTTCTTT. It translates to CASSVRDRGAFF.

Many counts were recorded for this clonotype. CDR3 DNA: TGCAGTGCTAGAGCGACAGGGGGAGAAAAACTGTTTTTT. This sequence encodes CSARATGGEKLFF. This chain joins TRBV20-1 and TRBJ1-4, with TRBD1 identical over 9 bases. This CDR3 comprises 13 residues. J gave up 8 bases and V 1 base, and 2 bases lay outside the gene matches. CDR1 and CDR2 (germline): DFQATT, SNEGSKA (reference sequence).

This clonotype was recorded a few times. The gene calls are TRBV30 and TRBJ1-1, with 10 bases that match TRBD1. V gave up 2 bases and J gave up 4 bases; unmatched junction bases: 4. This CDR3 region has 14 residues. CDR1 GTSNPN and CDR2 SVGIG come from the germline V gene (reference sequence). CDR3 DNA: TGTGCCTGGAGTTTGACAGGGGGCGGCACTGAAGCTTTCTTT. It encodes CAWSLTGGGTEAFF. The variable domain in full, completed from reference TRBV30 and TRBJ1-1, reads SQTIHQWPATLVQPVGSPLSLECTVEGTSNPNLYWYRQAAGRGLQLLFYSVGIGQISSEVPQNLSASRPQDRQFILSSKKLLLSDSGFYLCAWSLTGGGTEAFFGQGTRLTVV.

This clonotype was recorded a few times. This chain joins TRBV29-1 and TRBJ2-7; the match to TRBD1 covers 9 bases. CDR3 length: 13 amino acids. Germline CDR1 and CDR2: SQVTM and ANQGSEA. The ends lost 5 bases at V and 7 bases at J; junction bases unmatched: 9. CDR3 amino acids: CSVSNRGLGEQYF. The DNA for the CDR3 is TGCAGCGTTAGTAACAGGGGGCTCGGTGAGCAGTACTTC.

The chain recombines TRBV11-2 with TRBJ2-2, with D possibly being TRBD1 or TRBD2 (6 bases each). Germline CDR1 is SGHAT and CDR2 is FQNNGV. Deletions cut 4 bases from V and 3 bases from J, with 15 bases between. This CDR3 has 16 amino acids. The CDR3 loop is CASSSGAFVDTGELFF. The CDR3 DNA is TGTGCCAGCAGCTCGGGGGCTTTCGTCGACACCGGGGAGCTGTTTTTT.

In this sample, this clonotype turned up a few times. In DNA, the CDR3 is TGTGCCAGCAGTTTGGCGCAGGGCAACGAGCAGTACTTC. The encoded protein is CASSLAQGNEQYF. The rearrangement joins TRBV12-3 or TRBV12-4 to TRBJ2-7, with D possibly matching TRBD1 (5 bases). Trimming shortened V by 3 bases and J by 5 bases, and 11 bases separated the two germline ends. The CDR3 contains 13 residues.

The V and J genes are TRBV6-5 and TRBJ2-5; possible D gene TRBD2, 6 bases. Germline V gene sequence: CDR1 MNHEY, CDR2 SVGAGI. V gave up 7 bases and J gave up 5 bases, with 20 bases separating them. The CDR3 runs to 15 residues. The DNA for the CDR3 is TGTGCCAGCAAGCGGCGCGGGACCAATGGGGAGACCCAGTACTTC. Encoded protein: CASKRRGTNGETQYF.